This T cell receptor (beta chain) is drawn from a study of cytomegalovirus exposure and HLA in healthy donors. V gave up 2 bases and J gave up 6 bases, with 11 bases separating them. This CDR3 is 14 amino acids long. The germline CDR1 and CDR2 sequences are MNHNY and SVGAGI (reference sequence). 60 Vbeta and 13 Jbeta primers were used in PCR. Measured with immunoSEQ multiplex PCR; TCRdb has only the in-frame clones, and not every one. The sample holds about 180,000 clones; roughly 85% are singletons and the top ten take under 0.9%. The receptor comes from a woman aged 40 to 49 in good health and CMV-seronegative. The sample was PBMCs. This chain joins TRBV6-6 and TRBJ2-1; possibly TRBD2 for D (6 bases). CDR3 nucleotides: TGTGCCAGCAGTTACACGGGGGAAAGCAATGAGCAGTTCTTC. Residues: CASSYTGESNEQFF.